These T cell receptor beta chains were read from a single sample in a study of blood T cell repertoires in COVID-19. TCRdb's table, derived via immunoSEQ multiplex PCR, lists solely in-frame clones and lacks some. This table holds a few hundred thousand clones, around 89% found once. Material for sequencing was peripheral blood. These receptors came from a woman between 25 and 40 years old with COVID-19, enrolled during active disease. Each CDR3 is given with its conserved first and last residue. Fields, in order: clone size, V gene, J gene, D gene, CDR3 protein, CDR3 DNA. D genes are given only for firm matches. Only part of the rows carry a size: once, few, many, or a class if the clone is expanded.

abundance: once
v_gene: TRBV7-7
j_gene: TRBJ2-3
d_gene: TRBD2
CDR3aa: CASSLAGESSGESTDTQYF
CDR3nt: TGTGCTAGCAGCTTAGCTGGGGAGAGTAGCGGGGAGAGCACAGATACGCAGTATTTT

abundance: NA
v_gene: TRBV20-1
j_gene: TRBJ2-4
d_gene: NA
CDR3aa: CSASNSPKKNIQYF
CDR3nt: TGCAGTGCTAGTAACAGTCCGAAAAAAAACATTCAGTACTTC

abundance: NA
v_gene: TRBV10-3
j_gene: TRBJ2-1
d_gene: TRBD2
CDR3aa: CAISDERGAYNEQFF
CDR3nt: TGTGCCATCAGTGATGAGCGGGGGGCCTACAATGAGCAGTTCTTC

abundance: NA
v_gene: TRBV24-1
j_gene: TRBJ2-1
d_gene: TRBD2
CDR3aa: CATSERLAGGPSYNEQFF
CDR3nt: TGTGCCACCAGTGAGAGACTAGCGGGAGGGCCGTCCTACAATGAGCAGTTCTTC

abundance: NA
v_gene: TRBV19
j_gene: TRBJ2-4
d_gene: NA
CDR3aa: CASSTGGPVNIQYF
CDR3nt: TGTGCCAGTAGTACCGGGGGGCCCGTTAACATTCAGTACTTC

abundance: NA
v_gene: TRBV2
j_gene: TRBJ2-3
d_gene: TRBD1
CDR3aa: CAGRGTGADTQYF
CDR3nt: TGTGCCGGACGAGGAACAGGGGCAGATACGCAGTATTTT

abundance: NA
v_gene: TRBV2
j_gene: TRBJ1-1
d_gene: NA
CDR3aa: CASRPIRRSLNTEAFF
CDR3nt: TGTGCCAGTCGTCCGATACGCCGGAGCTTGAACACTGAAGCTTTCTTT

abundance: NA
v_gene: TRBV11-2
j_gene: TRBJ2-5
d_gene: NA
CDR3aa: CASSLRGVNQETQYF
CDR3nt: TGTGCCAGCAGCTTGCGCGGTGTGAACCAAGAGACCCAGTACTTC

abundance: NA
v_gene: TRBV27
j_gene: TRBJ1-1
d_gene: TRBD1
CDR3aa: CASSLSSGGITEAFF
CDR3nt: TGTGCCAGCAGTCTGTCATCAGGGGGCATCACTGAAGCTTTCTTT

abundance: NA
v_gene: TRBV2
j_gene: TRBJ1-2
d_gene: TRBD1
CDR3aa: CASRIGQERYTF
CDR3nt: TGTGCCAGCAGAATCGGACAGGAGCGCTACACCTTC

abundance: NA
v_gene: TRBV28
j_gene: TRBJ1-4
d_gene: TRBD1
CDR3aa: CASSLDRGREKLFF
CDR3nt: TGTGCCAGCAGCTTAGACAGGGGTAGGGAAAAACTGTTTTTT

abundance: NA
v_gene: TRBV5-4
j_gene: TRBJ1-1
d_gene: TRBD1
CDR3aa: CASSLGHRGVNTEAFF
CDR3nt: TGTGCCAGCAGCTTGGGACACAGGGGGGTGAACACTGAAGCTTTCTTT

abundance: NA
v_gene: TRBV2
j_gene: TRBJ2-2
d_gene: TRBD1
CDR3aa: CASSDRATGELFF
CDR3nt: TGTGCCAGCAGCGACAGGGCCACCGGGGAGCTGTTTTTT

abundance: NA
v_gene: TRBV5-8
j_gene: TRBJ1-3
d_gene: NA
CDR3aa: CASSLAGGMSGNTIYF
CDR3nt: TGTGCCAGCAGCTTGGCCGGGGGGATGTCTGGAAACACCATATATTTT

abundance: NA
v_gene: TRBV19
j_gene: TRBJ1-1
d_gene: NA
CDR3aa: CASSIGVSVAFF
CDR3nt: TGTGCCAGTAGTATAGGAGTGAGCGTAGCTTTCTTT

abundance: NA
v_gene: TRBV4-2
j_gene: TRBJ2-1
d_gene: NA
CDR3aa: CASSLRQSSYNEQFF
CDR3nt: TGTGCCAGCAGCCTTCGACAAAGCTCCTACAATGAGCAGTTCTTC

abundance: NA
v_gene: TRBV29-1
j_gene: TRBJ2-7
d_gene: TRBD1
CDR3aa: CSVALGTATYEQYF
CDR3nt: TGCAGCGTAGCCCTTGGGACAGCAACTTACGAGCAGTACTTC

abundance: NA
v_gene: TRBV7-9
j_gene: TRBJ2-5
d_gene: TRBD2
CDR3aa: CASSYGLAGVSETQYF
CDR3nt: TGTGCCAGCAGCTACGGGCTAGCGGGAGTCAGTGAGACCCAGTACTTC

abundance: few
v_gene: TRBV4-3
j_gene: TRBJ2-1
d_gene: NA
CDR3aa: CASSPDTRGNEQFF
CDR3nt: TGCGCCAGCAGCCCTGACACGAGAGGGAATGAGCAGTTCTTC

abundance: NA
v_gene: TRBV9
j_gene: TRBJ1-3
d_gene: NA
CDR3aa: CASSGQPTRGNTIYF
CDR3nt: TGTGCCAGCAGCGGTCAGCCGACGAGGGGAAACACCATATATTTT

abundance: NA
v_gene: TRBV7-2
j_gene: TRBJ1-1
d_gene: NA
CDR3aa: CASSRDTNTEAFF
CDR3nt: TGTGCCAGCAGCAGGGACACGAACACTGAAGCTTTCTTT

abundance: NA
v_gene: TRBV5-4
j_gene: TRBJ2-5
d_gene: TRBD2
CDR3aa: CASTGGGETQYF
CDR3nt: TGTGCCAGCACCGGGGGGGGTGAGACCCAGTACTTC

abundance: NA
v_gene: TRBV5-1
j_gene: TRBJ1-1
d_gene: TRBD1
CDR3aa: CASSLHGQALRDGTEAFF
CDR3nt: TGCGCCAGCAGCTTACACGGACAGGCCCTTCGGGACGGAACTGAAGCTTTCTTT

abundance: NA
v_gene: TRBV6-2/TRBV6-3
j_gene: TRBJ2-5
d_gene: TRBD2
CDR3aa: CASSRLAGGLGETQYF
CDR3nt: TGTGCCAGCAGTCGACTAGCGGGGGGCTTGGGGGAGACCCAGTACTTC

abundance: NA
v_gene: TRBV11-3
j_gene: TRBJ2-3
d_gene: TRBD1
CDR3aa: CASSPDRGWDTQYF
CDR3nt: TGTGCCAGCAGCCCAGACAGGGGGTGGGATACGCAGTATTTT

abundance: NA
v_gene: TRBV11-2
j_gene: TRBJ2-1
d_gene: TRBD2
CDR3aa: CASTGGTSGRAPAYNEQFF
CDR3nt: TGTGCCAGCACAGGCGGGACTAGCGGGAGGGCCCCGGCCTACAATGAGCAGTTCTTC

abundance: NA
v_gene: TRBV19
j_gene: TRBJ2-3
d_gene: TRBD1
CDR3aa: CASSRQGAEDTQYF
CDR3nt: TGTGCCAGTAGCCGACAGGGGGCGGAAGATACGCAGTATTTT

abundance: NA
v_gene: TRBV28
j_gene: TRBJ1-2
d_gene: NA
CDR3aa: CASSFGGQLYGYTF
CDR3nt: TGTGCCAGCAGTTTCGGGGGGCAACTCTATGGCTACACCTTC

abundance: NA
v_gene: TRBV5-6
j_gene: TRBJ2-5
d_gene: NA
CDR3aa: CASSPREIHQETQYF
CDR3nt: TGTGCCAGCAGCCCGAGGGAGATCCACCAAGAGACCCAGTACTTC

abundance: NA
v_gene: TRBV6-2/TRBV6-3
j_gene: TRBJ1-1
d_gene: TRBD1
CDR3aa: CASSLQGRITEAFF
CDR3nt: TGTGCCAGCAGCCTACAGGGGAGGATCACTGAAGCTTTCTTT

abundance: NA
v_gene: TRBV19
j_gene: TRBJ1-5
d_gene: NA
CDR3aa: CASTPGQRRWSNQPQHF
CDR3nt: TGTGCCAGTACCCCGGGACAACGACGGTGGAGCAATCAGCCCCAGCATTTT

abundance: NA
v_gene: TRBV4-1
j_gene: TRBJ1-5
d_gene: NA
CDR3aa: CASSQGGSGGNQPQHF
CDR3nt: TGCGCCAGCAGCCAAGGGGGGTCAGGGGGCAATCAGCCCCAGCATTTT

abundance: NA
v_gene: TRBV19
j_gene: TRBJ1-1
d_gene: TRBD1
CDR3aa: CASSMTGENTEAFF
CDR3nt: TGTGCCAGTAGCATGACAGGGGAGAACACTGAAGCTTTCTTT

abundance: NA
v_gene: TRBV30
j_gene: TRBJ1-2
d_gene: TRBD1
CDR3aa: CAWSMGQGLRYGYTF
CDR3nt: TGTGCCTGGAGTATGGGACAGGGTTTGCGTTATGGCTACACCTTC

abundance: NA
v_gene: TRBV25-1
j_gene: TRBJ2-5
d_gene: NA
CDR3aa: CASSDYAQYF
CDR3nt: TGTGCCAGCAGTGATTATGCCCAGTACTTC

abundance: NA
v_gene: TRBV27
j_gene: TRBJ1-1
d_gene: NA
CDR3aa: CASSFGGVGGEAFF
CDR3nt: TGTGCCAGCAGTTTCGGGGGAGTCGGGGGTGAAGCTTTCTTT

abundance: NA
v_gene: TRBV6-6
j_gene: TRBJ1-5
d_gene: TRBD1
CDR3aa: CASLDRGGNQPQHF
CDR3nt: TGTGCCAGCCTGGACAGGGGTGGCAATCAGCCCCAGCATTTT

abundance: NA
v_gene: TRBV6-1
j_gene: TRBJ2-5
d_gene: NA
CDR3aa: CASSEGDRASSETQYF
CDR3nt: TGTGCCAGCAGTGAAGGGGATAGGGCTAGCTCAGAGACCCAGTACTTC

abundance: NA
v_gene: TRBV12-3/TRBV12-4
j_gene: TRBJ2-5
d_gene: NA
CDR3aa: CASSLQGKETQYF
CDR3nt: TGTGCCAGCAGTTTACAGGGAAAAGAGACCCAGTACTTC

abundance: NA
v_gene: TRBV7-2
j_gene: TRBJ1-1
d_gene: TRBD1
CDR3aa: CASSQSGQGLSEAFF
CDR3nt: TGTGCCAGCAGCCAATCGGGACAGGGGTTGTCTGAAGCTTTCTTT

abundance: NA
v_gene: TRBV11-2
j_gene: TRBJ2-1
d_gene: TRBD1
CDR3aa: CASSPRTGEGSYNEQFF
CDR3nt: TGTGCCAGCAGCCCCCGGACAGGGGAGGGCTCCTACAATGAGCAGTTCTTC

abundance: NA
v_gene: TRBV12-5
j_gene: TRBJ1-2
d_gene: TRBD1
CDR3aa: CAPSGAGGYDYGYTF
CDR3nt: TGTGCCCCTTCCGGGGCAGGGGGATATGACTATGGCTACACCTTC

abundance: once
v_gene: TRBV4-1
j_gene: TRBJ1-2
d_gene: TRBD1
CDR3aa: CASSRTGTETGAGYTF
CDR3nt: TGCGCCAGCAGCCGAACCGGGACAGAAACAGGGGCAGGCTACACCTTC

abundance: NA
v_gene: TRBV4-3
j_gene: TRBJ2-3
d_gene: TRBD2
CDR3aa: CASSQGVLAEWDTQYF
CDR3nt: TGCGCCAGCAGCCAAGGGGTCCTAGCGGAGTGGGATACGCAGTATTTT

abundance: NA
v_gene: TRBV28
j_gene: TRBJ1-5
d_gene: NA
CDR3aa: CASSYRLAGRPQHF
CDR3nt: TGTGCCAGCAGTTATAGACTAGCAGGGAGGCCCCAGCATTTT

abundance: NA
v_gene: TRBV9
j_gene: TRBJ2-1
d_gene: NA
CDR3aa: CASSVRGGEYNEQFF
CDR3nt: TGTGCCAGCAGCGTAAGAGGGGGGGAGTACAATGAGCAGTTCTTC

abundance: NA
v_gene: TRBV4-1
j_gene: TRBJ2-1
d_gene: TRBD1
CDR3aa: CASKTGDEQFF
CDR3nt: TGCGCCAGCAAAACAGGGGATGAGCAGTTCTTC

abundance: NA
v_gene: TRBV10-3
j_gene: TRBJ2-3
d_gene: NA
CDR3aa: CAISESHTLTGTDTQYF
CDR3nt: TGTGCCATCAGTGAGTCCCACACCTTGACAGGCACAGATACGCAGTATTTT

abundance: NA
v_gene: TRBV6-5
j_gene: TRBJ1-1
d_gene: NA
CDR3aa: CASSYSKGLTEAFF
CDR3nt: TGTGCCAGCAGTTACAGCAAGGGACTCACTGAAGCTTTCTTT

abundance: NA
v_gene: TRBV3-1/TRBV3-2
j_gene: TRBJ1-1
d_gene: NA
CDR3aa: CASSQDGKSAFF
CDR3nt: TGTGCCAGCAGCCAAGACGGGAAATCAGCTTTCTTT

abundance: NA
v_gene: TRBV6-2/TRBV6-3
j_gene: TRBJ2-1
d_gene: TRBD2
CDR3aa: CASSSAFLAGGPVDNEQFF
CDR3nt: TGTGCCAGCAGTAGCGCCTTCCTAGCGGGAGGGCCGGTGGACAATGAGCAGTTCTTC

abundance: once
v_gene: TRBV7-9
j_gene: TRBJ2-3
d_gene: TRBD2
CDR3aa: CASSYLAGGTDTQYF
CDR3nt: TGTGCCAGCAGCTACCTAGCGGGAGGCACAGATACGCAGTATTTT

abundance: NA
v_gene: TRBV5-6
j_gene: TRBJ1-1
d_gene: NA
CDR3aa: CASSLSVNTEAFF
CDR3nt: TGTGCCAGCAGCTTGTCAGTGAACACTGAAGCTTTCTTT

abundance: once
v_gene: TRBV18
j_gene: TRBJ2-1
d_gene: TRBD1
CDR3aa: CASSLLSTGVSHNEQFF
CDR3nt: TGTGCCAGCTCACTCCTTTCAACAGGGGTGAGTCACAATGAGCAGTTCTTC

abundance: NA
v_gene: TRBV10-3
j_gene: TRBJ2-2
d_gene: TRBD2
CDR3aa: CAISESLGLAETNTGELFF
CDR3nt: TGTGCCATCAGTGAGTCGTTGGGACTAGCGGAGACAAACACCGGGGAGCTGTTTTTT